Presented here are 19 T cell receptor beta chains from one specimen sequenced in a study of beta chain features in type 1 diabetes. Study-level findings and limits: Patients with Type 1 diabetes showed moderately but significantly shorter TCRB CDR3s in all four CD4+ subsets.

The investigators reverse transcribed all of the isolated RNA, so they sequenced expressed TCRB transcripts. Here immunoSEQ multiplex PCR was the method, and the copy in TCRdb shows in-frame clones only, minus some. The sample holds a few hundred thousand clones; approximately 10% are singletons and the top ten take around 0.017%. The antigens of these receptors remain unknown. Sequenced sample: naive CD4+ T cells from blood. Receptor source: a man between 25 and 39 years old with type 1 diabetes.

This clone was found a few times. V and J are TRBV10-3 and TRBJ2-7; possibly TRBD1 for D (6 bases). The germline V gene encodes CDR1 ENHRY and CDR2 SYGVKD. Trimming left V 6 bases short and J 4 bases short, with 10 bases between. This CDR3 spans 12 amino acids. This chain's CDR3 is CAISQQGYEQYF. The CDR3 DNA reads as TGTGCCATCAGCCAACAGGGTTACGAGCAGTACTTC.

The gene calls are TRBV12-5 and TRBJ1-2; D is unclear. Trimming stripped 6 bases from V and 8 bases from J, with 16 bases between. The CDR3 is 13 amino acids. Looked up from germline, CDR1 is LGHNT and CDR2 is FRNRAP. The DNA of the CDR3 is TGTGCTAGTGGGGCTCAAACAGTTCTAGGCTACACCTTC. This encodes CASGAQTVLGYTF.

This clone appeared a few times. The genes are TRBV18 and TRBJ2-3; 7 bases are shared with TRBD1. The germline CDR1 and CDR2 sequences are KGHSH and LQKENI. Trimming at V came to 6 bases and at J to 6 bases, leaving 9 bases not matched to a gene. The CDR3 runs 14 residues. CDR3 sequence reads: CASSNAGTADTQYF. CDR3 DNA sequence: TGTGCCAGCTCGAATGCCGGGACAGCGGATACGCAGTATTTT.

This clone was seen more than once but under ten times. V and J are TRBV7-9 and TRBJ2-5; TRBD2 aligns across 11 bases. V shed 5 bases, J shed 5 bases, and the junction held 4 bases outside the gene matches. This CDR3 spans 14 amino acids. The germline gives CDR1 SEHNR, CDR2 FQNEAQ (reference sequence). Here the CDR3 DNA reads TGTGCCAGCAGCCCGACTAGCGGGGCGGAGACCCAGTACTTC. Its protein product is CASSPTSGAETQYF.

This clone has more than one count but fewer than ten. The chain joins TRBV28 to TRBJ2-3; TRBD1 might be the D (6 bases). Germline values: CDR1 MDHEN, CDR2 SYDVKM. Trimming stripped 4 bases from V and 2 bases from J, with 16 bases between. The CDR3 contains 16 residues. DNA for the CDR3: TGTGCCAGCAGTTCGCTAATACAGGGTACCACAGATACGCAGTATTTT. This gives the protein CASSSLIQGTTDTQYF.

This clone was observed a few times. The V gene is TRBV5-1, the J gene TRBJ2-1; TRBD1 matches 11 bases. Germline-derived CDR1 and CDR2 are SGHRS and YFSETQ. The CDR3 consists of 14 residues. V shed 6 bases, J shed 7 bases, and the junction held 6 bases outside the gene matches. Written as DNA, the CDR3 is TGCGCCAGCAACGGACAGGGGGCTCTTAATGAGCAGTTCTTC. Translated: CASNGQGALNEQFF.

This clone has just a few counts. This chain connects TRBV7-9 to TRBJ1-4, with TRBD1 matching over 8 bases. V trimming: 5 bases; J trimming: 8 bases; junction bases outside the gene matches: 7. The germline CDR1 and CDR2 sequences are SEHNR and FQNEAQ (reference sequence). The CDR3 has 14 residues. CDR3: CASSPMGQVEKLFF. In DNA, the CDR3 is TGTGCCAGCAGCCCGATGGGACAGGTAGAAAAACTGTTTTTT.

The gene calls are TRBV27 and TRBJ1-5; 8 bases fit TRBD1. Germline assignment: CDR1 MNHEY and CDR2 SMNVEV (reference sequence). Trimming at V came to 4 bases and at J to 2 bases, leaving 7 bases not matched to a gene. The CDR3 length is 16 residues. The CDR3 loop is CASSSGQGGGNQPQHF. In nucleotides, the CDR3 is TGTGCCAGCAGTTCCGGACAGGGCGGCGGCAATCAGCCCCAGCATTTT.

The chain is built from TRBV7-6 and TRBJ2-7; 9 bases are shared with TRBD1. The germline V gene has CDR1 SGHVS and CDR2 FNYEAQ. The CDR3 extends over 16 amino acids. The trim removed 5 bases at V and 2 bases at J, leaving 10 bases unmatched. The CDR3 loop reads CASSPRLDRGAYEQYF. The CDR3 bases are TGTGCCAGCAGCCCCCGGTTGGACAGGGGAGCCTACGAGCAGTACTTC.

This clone was observed a handful of times. V usage is TRBV7-9 and J usage is TRBJ2-5; D remains ambiguous. Trimming stripped 6 bases from V and 4 bases from J, with 9 bases between. Germline CDR1 reads SEHNR; CDR2 reads FQNEAQ (reference sequence). CDR3 length: 12 residues. As DNA, the CDR3 is TGTGCCAGCAGACTATCGGGAGAGACCCAGTACTTC. Translated, it gives CASRLSGETQYF.

The chain recombines TRBV18 with TRBJ2-2; D is perhaps TRBD1 (6 bases). CDR1 and CDR2 from the germline V gene are KGHSH and LQKENI. This CDR3 has 14 amino acids. V was cut by 6 bases and J by 2 bases, with 10 bases left in between. The CDR3 bases are TGTGCCAGCTCGGGGACACCAAACACCGGGGAGCTGTTTTTT. This translates into CASSGTPNTGELFF.

V usage is TRBV4-2 and J usage is TRBJ2-5; D uncertain. With 0 bases removed from V and 5 bases from J, the gap between germline ends came to 10 bases. The CDR3 is 14 residues long. Germline values: CDR1 LGHNA, CDR2 YNFKEQ. CDR3 loop: CASSQDGVRETQYF. CDR3 coding DNA: TGTGCCAGCAGCCAAGATGGTGTCCGGGAGACCCAGTACTTC.

The chain couples TRBV10-3 to TRBJ2-7; weak D call: TRBD1 (6 bases). V was trimmed by 0 bases and J by 4 bases, leaving 13 bases between them. Germline CDR1 ENHRY, CDR2 SYGVKD. The CDR3 runs 15 residues. CDR3 nucleotide sequence: TGTGCCATCAGTGAGTCCGTGACAGGTACTTACGAGCAGTACTTC. This codes for CAISESVTGTYEQYF.

This chain links TRBV28 with TRBJ1-2; D unresolved. CDR1 is MDHEN, CDR2 SYDVKM, per germline. The CDR3 is 13 residues long. The V end was cut by 3 bases, the J end by 8 bases, with 13 bases between. The CDR3 protein is CASSFGRRSGYTF. The CDR3 DNA is TGTGCCAGCAGTTTCGGCAGGAGGAGCGGCTACACCTTC.

The chain combines TRBV4-1 with TRBJ1-2; perhaps TRBD1 as D (6 bases). This CDR3 spans 16 amino acids. V was trimmed by 0 bases and J by 8 bases, leaving 19 bases between them. Germline-derived CDR1 and CDR2 are MGHRA and YSYEKL. CDR3 loop: CASSQDLLAQGRGYTF. DNA of the CDR3: TGCGCCAGCAGCCAAGATTTATTGGCACAGGGAAGGGGCTACACCTTC.

This chain uses TRBV5-5 with TRBJ2-2; 7 bases agree with TRBD1. CDR1 is SGHKS and CDR2 is YYEKEE in the germline V gene (reference sequence). The CDR3 runs to 13 residues. With 4 bases clipped from V and 8 bases from J, the junction kept 5 bases outside the gene matches. CDR3 in amino acids: CASSATGKGELFF. The CDR3 DNA is TGTGCCAGCAGCGCGACAGGGAAAGGGGAGCTGTTTTTT.

The CDR3 reads CASSPPSNEQFF. CDR3 sequence (DNA): TGTGCCAGCTCACCACCTAGCAATGAGCAGTTCTTC. V gene TRBV18 combines with J gene TRBJ2-1; D unresolved. This CDR3 has 12 residues. Looked up from germline, CDR1 is KGHSH and CDR2 is LQKENI. Trimming removed 0 bases at V and 6 bases at J, with 3 bases between.

This clone was seen a few times. The J gene is TRBJ1-5, the V gene TRBV4-1, with D possibly matching TRBD1 (5 bases). The CDR3 consists of 15 residues. Per the germline V gene, CDR1 is MGHRA and CDR2 is YSYEKL. With 0 bases removed from V and 6 bases from J, the gap between germline ends came to 12 bases. The CDR3 DNA reads as TGCGCCAGCAGCCAAGAAGGAGGGGTTCGTCAGCCCCAGCATTTT. Protein product: CASSQEGGVRQPQHF.

A few counts support this clone. The chain is built from TRBV12-5 and TRBJ2-5; no clear D. Trimming took 5 bases from V and 5 from J, leaving 18 bases between them. The CDR3 is 15 residues long. The germline gives CDR1 LGHNT, CDR2 FRNRAP. CDR3 DNA sequence: TGTGCTAGTGGTACCGACTTCCCGTCGCGGGAGACCCAGTACTTC. Its translation is CASGTDFPSRETQYF.